Listed below are T cell receptor beta chains from one sample, sequenced in a study of blood T cells in healthy people across ages. MiXCR, applied by TCRdb to the 5' RACE reads, yields one record per CDR3 protein. The table includes 1.5 million or so distinct CDR3 sequences, roughly two fifths detected once. Sequencing was done on a sample of blood. The source of these receptors is a woman under 30 in good health. Each CDR3 is given with its conserved first and last residue. D genes are given only for firm matches. Clone size is given for some rows only: seen once, a few or many times, or a class if the clone is expanded.

J,V,D,size,DNA,CDR3
TRBJ2-1,TRBV20-1,TRBD2,NA,TGCAGTGCTAGGGGGACTAGTGAGCAGTTCTTC,CSARGTSEQFF
TRBJ1-4,TRBV13,NA,NA,TGTGCCAGCAGCTTAGTCCCAGGGGATGAAAAACTGTTTTTT,CASSLVPGDEKLFF
TRBJ1-4,TRBV2,NA,few,TGTGCCAGCATCCGGCAGGCTAATGAAAAACTGTTTTTT,CASIRQANEKLFF
TRBJ1-5,TRBV7-9,NA,once,TGTGCCAGCAGCTTCGACAGTAATTATCAGCCCCAGCATTTT,CASSFDSNYQPQHF
TRBJ2-1,TRBV5-4,NA,NA,TGTGCCAGCAGCTACGACAACTACAATGAGCAGTTCTTC,CASSYDNYNEQFF
TRBJ1-5,TRBV7-2,TRBD1,NA,TGTGCCAGCAGCTTAGGGGACAGGCCTAGCAATCAGCCCCAGCATTTT,CASSLGDRPSNQPQHF
TRBJ2-3,TRBV7-2,TRBD2,few,TGTGCCAGCATTCCCGGGGGACTAGCGGGAGGGAGGGATACGCAGTATTTT,CASIPGGLAGGRDTQYF
TRBJ2-1,TRBV3-1,NA,once,TGTGCCAGCAGCCAAGTTTTTTCCTCCTACAATGAGCAGTTCTTC,CASSQVFSSYNEQFF
TRBJ1-4,TRBV7-9,NA,NA,TGTGCCAGCAGCCCGATCGGCGGGGCGGCAAATGAAAAACTGTTTTTT,CASSPIGGAANEKLFF
TRBJ1-6,TRBV7-2,TRBD1,NA,TGTGCCAGCAGCGGCCGGAGGACAGGGATAAATTCACCCCTCCACTTT,CASSGRRTGINSPLHF
TRBJ2-1,TRBV7-9,NA,NA,TGTGCCAGCAGCTTAGTAACTGGGATCGCCTCCTACAATGAGCAGTTCTTC,CASSLVTGIASYNEQFF
TRBJ2-5,TRBV20-1,TRBD2,few,TGCAGTGCTAGAAGGACTAGCTTCCAAGAGACCCAGTACTTC,CSARRTSFQETQYF
TRBJ1-2,TRBV7-2,NA,NA,TGTGCCAGCAGCTTAGCGGGGACACTGAACTATGGCTACACCTTC,CASSLAGTLNYGYTF
TRBJ2-4,TRBV29-1,NA,NA,TGCAGCGTTGGGACTCCCGGAGACATTCAGTACTTC,CSVGTPGDIQYF
TRBJ2-7,TRBV9,TRBD1,many,TGTGCCAGCAGCCTGACAGGGACCACCTACGAGCAGTACTTC,CASSLTGTTYEQYF
TRBJ1-2,TRBV5-6,NA,NA,TGTGCCAGCAGCTTGGAAGCTTTAACGGGGATCTATGGCTACACCTTC,CASSLEALTGIYGYTF
TRBJ2-3,TRBV9,NA,few,TGTGCCAGCAGCGGAGGGGGGATCAGCACAGATACGCAGTATTTT,CASSGGGISTDTQYF
TRBJ2-2,TRBV29-1,NA,few,TGCAGCGTCGAACTACTTAACGCCGGGGAGCTGTTTTTT,CSVELLNAGELFF
TRBJ2-3,TRBV9,NA,NA,TGTGCCAGCAGCGCAGGGCTAACCACAGATACGCAGTATTTT,CASSAGLTTDTQYF
TRBJ2-3,TRBV12-3/TRBV12-4,NA,NA,TGTGCCAGCACCGAAGGACAGAACACAGATACGCAGTATTTT,CASTEGQNTDTQYF
TRBJ2-2,TRBV6-5,NA,NA,TGTGCCAGCATGACGGGGCCCACCGGGGAGCTGTTTTTT,CASMTGPTGELFF
TRBJ2-1,TRBV12-3/TRBV12-4,TRBD2,NA,TGTGCCAGTAGACTAGCGGTAGGAGAGCAGTTCTTC,CASRLAVGEQFF
TRBJ2-7,TRBV28,TRBD2,once,TGTGCCAGCAGTCCTAGCGGCCCGTTGCCCAATGAGCAGTACTTC,CASSPSGPLPNEQYF
TRBJ2-7,TRBV3-1,TRBD2,NA,TGTGCCAGCAGCCAAGCAACTAGCGGGAGTAAAAACGAGCAGTACTTC,CASSQATSGSKNEQYF
TRBJ2-1,TRBV4-2,NA,NA,TGTGCCAGCAGCCAAGAAGGGCTACCCTACAATGAGCAGTTCTTC,CASSQEGLPYNEQFF
TRBJ1-5,TRBV7-2,TRBD1,NA,TGTGCCAGCAGTTTCGACAGGGCTAGCAATCAGCCCCAGCATTTT,CASSFDRASNQPQHF
TRBJ2-1,TRBV28,NA,NA,TGTGCCAGCAGTCCCCGCGGCGCCGGCGGGTACAATGAGCAGTTCTTC,CASSPRGAGGYNEQFF
TRBJ2-3,TRBV7-6,TRBD2,NA,TGTGCCAGCAGCTACGGACTAGGTTTGGATACGCAGTATTTT,CASSYGLGLDTQYF
TRBJ2-3,TRBV7-2,NA,NA,TGTGCCAGCAGCTTGAGGATCGGAACAGATACGCAGTATTTT,CASSLRIGTDTQYF
TRBJ2-4,TRBV20-1,TRBD1,few,TGCAGTGCCCCCCGAGGGGGCGCCCTCGCCAAAAACATTCAGTACTTC,CSAPRGGALAKNIQYF
TRBJ2-7,TRBV4-1,NA,few,TGCGCCAGCAGCCGCACAATCCTCCCAGTCGGGGGATCGCACGAGCAGTACTTC,CASSRTILPVGGSHEQYF
TRBJ1-5,TRBV6-2/TRBV6-3,NA,few,TGTGCCAGCTCCGAGGGGGGCTGGCCCCAGCATTTT,CASSEGGWPQHF
TRBJ1-6,TRBV4-3,NA,NA,TGCGCCAGCAGCCAAGATCACAGTAATTCACCCCTCCACTTT,CASSQDHSNSPLHF
TRBJ2-3,TRBV4-1,NA,NA,TGCGCCAGCAGCCAACCACGGGGGGCCCCGGTCACAGATACGCAGTATTTT,CASSQPRGAPVTDTQYF
TRBJ1-1,TRBV20-1,TRBD1,NA,TGCAGTGCTAGAGACTTCGACAGGGGGACTGAAGCTTTCTTT,CSARDFDRGTEAFF
TRBJ1-3,TRBV7-9,NA,NA,TGTGCCAGCAGCGTCGGGAATGGGCGCGGAAACACCATATATTTT,CASSVGNGRGNTIYF
TRBJ1-5,TRBV7-2,NA,NA,TGTGCCAGCAGCTTAAGGGCCATTGGCAATCAGCCCCAGCATTTT,CASSLRAIGNQPQHF